The clone carrying this TCR beta chain showed up many times. What it binds is not known. V dropped 7 bases and J dropped 2; count of bases not matched to a gene: 10. The CDR3 is 14 residues long. Germline CDR1 SQVTM, CDR2 ANQGSEA. The data are from a study of early T cells in non-severe SARS-CoV-2 infection. Overall study: Sequencing of bulk RNA from unsorted whole blood was done, without chain pairing.

Study results and caveats: Anti-spike CD8 responses were favored by VDJdb matching, which missed private and CD4 specificities.

Researchers attached unique molecular identifiers to individual cDNA molecules. TCRdb redid the calling of the 5' RACE reads with MiXCR, one entry per CDR3 protein. The table lists 55,000 to 70,000 distinct CDR3 sequences, 9.5% to 13% of them singletons. This chain uses TRBV29-1 with TRBJ2-7, with TRBD1 matching over 8 bases. Sequenced input: whole blood. This receptor was obtained from an adult who was a healthcare worker with PCR-confirmed SARS-CoV-2 infection or an uninfected control (not recorded which). The CDR3 coding sequence is TGCAGCGCAGTGACAGGGGAAGGTCCCTACGAGCAGTACTTC. This codes for CSAVTGEGPYEQYF.